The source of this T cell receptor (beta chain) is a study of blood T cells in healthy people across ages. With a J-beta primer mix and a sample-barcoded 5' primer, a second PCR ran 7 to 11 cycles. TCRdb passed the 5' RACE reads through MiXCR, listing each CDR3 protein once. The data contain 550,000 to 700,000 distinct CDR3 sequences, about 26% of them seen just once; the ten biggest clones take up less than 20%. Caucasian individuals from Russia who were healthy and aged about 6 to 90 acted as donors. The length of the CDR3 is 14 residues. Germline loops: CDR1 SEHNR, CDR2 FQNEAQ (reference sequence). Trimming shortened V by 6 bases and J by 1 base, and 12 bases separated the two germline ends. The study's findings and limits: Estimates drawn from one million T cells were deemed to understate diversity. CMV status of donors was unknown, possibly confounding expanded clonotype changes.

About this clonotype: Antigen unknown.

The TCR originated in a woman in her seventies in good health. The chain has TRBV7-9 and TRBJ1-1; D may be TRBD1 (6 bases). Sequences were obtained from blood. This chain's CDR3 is CASSYDRTNTEAFF. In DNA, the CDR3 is TGTGCCAGCAGTTACGACAGGACGAACACTGAAGCTTTCTTT.